Below are 28 T cell receptor beta chains sequenced from a single sample in a study of cytomegalovirus exposure and HLA in healthy donors. 60 Vbeta and 13 Jbeta primers were used in PCR. The repertoire was sequenced with immunoSEQ multiplex PCR; TCRdb's copy has only in-frame clones and lacks some. This table has some 200,000 clones, over 65% appearing once. What was sequenced was PBMCs. Receptors originate from a woman in her fifties or sixties in good health and CMV-seropositive.

This chain links TRBV19 with TRBJ2-7; 8 nucleotides agree with TRBD1. The CDR3 has 14 amino acids. V lost 6 bases to trimming and J lost 2 bases; unmatched junction nucleotides: 6. CDR1 LNHDA and CDR2 SQIVND come from the germline V gene (reference sequence). The CDR3 nucleotides read TGTGCCAGTAGATCAGGACAGGGCACCTACGAGCAGTACTTC. It is translated as CASRSGQGTYEQYF.

V usage is TRBV5-5 and J usage is TRBJ2-1, with TRBD1 matching over 9 bases. Trimming cost V 2 bases and J 7 bases; bases outside gene matches: 16. Germline V gene data show CDR1 as SGHKS and CDR2 as YYEKEE (reference sequence). This CDR3 has 18 amino acids. CDR3 sequence (DNA): TGTGCCAGCAGCTTCGGGTTGGGGACAGGGATTTTCTTGAATGAGCAGTTCTTC. It is translated as CASSFGLGTGIFLNEQFF. The full variable domain, with the rest looked up from reference TRBV5-5 and TRBJ2-1, is DAGVTQSPTHLIKTRGQQVTLRCSPISGHKSVSWYQQVLGQGPQFIFQYYEKEERGRGNFPDRFSARQFPNYSSELNVNALLLGDSALYLCASSFGLGTGIFLNEQFFGPGTRLTVL.

The J gene is TRBJ2-5, the V gene TRBV4-2; TRBD1 agrees at 8 bases. Germline assignment: CDR1 LGHNA and CDR2 YNFKEQ. Trimming cost V 4 bases and J 4 bases; bases outside gene matches: 11. This CDR3 region has 16 residues. The CDR3 here is CASSLQRTGWGETQYF. Written as DNA, the CDR3 is TGTGCCAGCAGCCTCCAACGGACAGGGTGGGGAGAGACCCAGTACTTC.

Details on this clone: A read error may account for a junction end that differs from germline. The chain couples TRBV5-1 to TRBJ1-2, with 9 positions matching TRBD1. This CDR3 spans 16 amino acids. Germline CDR1 SGHRS, CDR2 YFSETQ. In nucleotides, the CDR3 is TGTGCCAGCAGCTTGCTTACAGGGGGCCCACTGGGTGGCTACACCTTC. Protein: CASSLLTGGPLGGYTF. Supplemented by reference TRBV5-1 and TRBJ1-2, the full variable domain reads KAGVTQTPRYLIKTRGQQVTLSCSPISGHRSVSWYQQTPGQGLQFLFEYFSETQRNKGNFPGRFSGRQFSNSRSEMNVSTLELGDSALYLCASSLLTGGPLGGYTFGSGTRLTVV.

V is TRBV6-6 and J is TRBJ2-1; TRBD2 matches 10 bases. J gave up 9 bases and V 7 bases, and 3 bases lay outside the gene matches. CDR1 is MNHNY, CDR2 SVGAGI, per germline (reference sequence). The CDR3 has 12 amino acids. The CDR3 here is CASTGTSVEQFF. The CDR3 nucleotides are TGTGCCAGCACTGGGACTAGCGTTGAGCAGTTCTTC.

V gene TRBV15 combines with J gene TRBJ1-1; TRBD1 matches at 11 bases. The CDR3 runs to 15 residues. CDR1 is LNHNV, CDR2 YYDKDF, per germline (reference sequence). J was trimmed by 2 bases and V by 5 bases; bases with no gene match: 4. The CDR3 here is CATSARTGGNTEAFF. In DNA, the CDR3 is TGTGCCACCAGCGCAAGGACAGGGGGCAACACTGAAGCTTTCTTT.

The rearrangement joins TRBV7-9 to TRBJ2-5; 10 bases align to TRBD1. Germline V gene sequence: CDR1 SEHNR, CDR2 FQNEAQ (reference sequence). The CDR3 contains 14 residues. V was clipped by 5 bases and J by 5 bases; unmatched bases: 5. CDR3 region: CASSRDRGGETQYF. The CDR3 nucleotides read TGTGCCAGCAGCCGGGACAGGGGAGGGGAGACCCAGTACTTC.

V and J are TRBV6-5 and TRBJ2-3; tentative D call: TRBD2 (5 bases). CDR1 and CDR2 (germline): MNHEY, SVGAGI. The ends were cut back, 7 bases at V and 0 bases at J, with 11 bases in the middle. This CDR3 is built from 14 residues. The CDR3 sequence: CASIPTGSTDTQYF. CDR3 bases: TGTGCCAGCATCCCGACGGGAAGCACAGATACGCAGTATTTT.

The chain recombines TRBV18 with TRBJ2-5, with D possibly TRBD1 on 6 matching bases. Judging by the DNA end, TRBJ2-7 fits better; the J call may be wrong. CDR3 length equals 13 residues. The germline V gene has CDR1 KGHSH and CDR2 LQKENI. CDR3 bases: TGTGCCAGCTCACTCCAGGGGTCCTACGAGCAGTACTTC. The encoded protein is CASSLQGSYEQYF.

V gene TRBV10-2 combines with J gene TRBJ1-2; D unresolved. The V gene lost 3 bases and the J gene lost 3 bases, with 8 bases spanning the gap. The CDR3 contains 13 residues. Germline V gene data show CDR1 as WSHSY and CDR2 as SAAADI. The CDR3 DNA reads TGCGCCAGCAGTGATTCCATAGACTATGGCTACACCTTC. This sequence encodes CASSDSIDYGYTF.

This clone appeared a few times. This chain uses TRBV13 with TRBJ1-1; 8 bases map to TRBD1. V gave up 4 bases and J gave up 5 bases; unmatched junction bases: 12. Germline V gene data show CDR1 as PRHDT and CDR2 as FYEKMQ (reference sequence). CDR3 length: 16 residues. The DNA for the CDR3 is TGTGCCAGCAGCTATGGGCTCCAGGGGGCTGGGACTGAAGCTTTCTTT. Protein: CASSYGLQGAGTEAFF.

V usage is TRBV7-8 and J usage is TRBJ2-3; D is uncertain. The CDR3 runs to 15 residues. The germline V gene encodes CDR1 SGHVS and CDR2 FQNEAQ. V was trimmed by 0 bases and J by 2 bases, leaving 9 bases between them. The chain's CDR3 is CASSLARAPTDTQYF. DNA for the CDR3: TGTGCCAGCAGCTTAGCGCGCGCCCCCACAGATACGCAGTATTTT. Looking up the rest from reference TRBV7-8 and TRBJ2-3 gives the full variable domain: GAGVSQSPRYKVAKRGQDVALRCDPISGHVSLFWYQQALGQGPEFLTYFQNEAQLDKSGLPSDRFFAERPEGSVSTLKIQRTQQEDSAVYLCASSLARAPTDTQYFGPGTRLTVL.

This sequence joins TRBV10-1 and TRBJ2-2; no clear D. V lost 6 bases to trimming and J lost 2 bases, with 13 bases between them. The CDR3 is made up of 15 amino acids. Germline assignment: CDR1 WNHNN and CDR2 SYGVQD (reference sequence). Written as DNA, the CDR3 is TGCGCCAGCAGCGCAGGTTGGGCCAACACCGGGGAGCTGTTTTTT. Protein sequence: CASSAGWANTGELFF.

This chain connects TRBV7-9 to TRBJ2-7, with D perhaps matching TRBD2 (6 bases). Germline assignment: CDR1 SEHNR and CDR2 FQNEAQ (reference sequence). Trimming left V 5 bases short and J 7 bases short, with 18 bases between. This CDR3 has 14 amino acids. The CDR3 nucleotides are TGTGCCAGCAGCACCTATGGGGGGTCGGGTGAGCAGTACTTC. This gives the protein CASSTYGGSGEQYF.

This clone was seen a few times. The genes are TRBV2 and TRBJ1-1; D is undetermined. CDR1 is SNHLY and CDR2 is FYNNEI in the germline V gene. The CDR3 is 14 residues long. The V and J ends lost 5 bases and 4 bases respectively, with 14 bases between them. In DNA form, the CDR3 reads TGTGCCAGCAGTTTACCGGGGAGCGGCACTGAAGCTTTCTTT. Amino acid sequence: CASSLPGSGTEAFF.

This chain uses TRBV7-9 with TRBJ2-7; 8 positions agree with TRBD1. The CDR3 is 13 residues long. Per the germline V gene, CDR1 is SEHNR and CDR2 is FQNEAQ (reference sequence). Trimming removed 3 bases from V and 5 bases from J; junction bases left unmatched: 3. CDR3 nucleotides: TGTGCCAGCAGCTTGAACAGGGGGAACGAGCAGTACTTC. Translating it yields CASSLNRGNEQYF.

The gene calls are TRBV6-9 and TRBJ1-6; 9 positions match TRBD1. V lost 6 bases and J lost 5; bases outside the gene matches: 5. CDR3 length equals 15 residues. CDR1 and CDR2 from the germline V gene are MNHGY and SVAAGI. This CDR3 reads CASRARDRDNSPLHF. The CDR3 region has the DNA TGTGCCAGCAGGGCCCGGGACAGGGATAATTCACCCCTCCACTTT.

The rearrangement links TRBV6-1 to TRBJ1-1; D is unclear. Looked up from germline, CDR1 is MNHNS and CDR2 is SASEGT. Trimming took 4 bases from V and 5 from J, leaving 14 bases between them. The length of the CDR3 is 14 residues. CDR3 residues: CASSGSPGRTEAFF. The CDR3, as DNA: TGTGCCAGCAGTGGGTCCCCGGGTAGGACTGAAGCTTTCTTT.

This chain connects TRBV28 to TRBJ2-7; 7 bases are shared with TRBD2. This CDR3 has 13 residues. Germline CDR1 reads MDHEN; CDR2 reads SYDVKM. The ends lost 3 bases at V and 5 bases at J; junction bases unmatched: 4. This CDR3 is CASSLGRAHEQYF. The CDR3 nucleotides read TGTGCCAGCAGTTTGGGGAGGGCTCACGAGCAGTACTTC.

V is TRBV2 and J is TRBJ2-1; 11 bases fit TRBD2. The V segment lost 4 bases and the J segment 8 bases; nucleotides outside the gene matches: 7. CDR1 SNHLY and CDR2 FYNNEI come from the germline V gene. The CDR3 spans 15 residues. The CDR3 sequence: CASSVGSGGVYEQFF. CDR3 DNA: TGTGCCAGCAGTGTTGGTAGCGGGGGGGTATATGAGCAGTTCTTC. The entire variable domain, with the rest obtained from reference TRBV2 and TRBJ2-1, is as follows: EPEVTQTPSHQVTQMGQEVILRCVPISNHLYFYWYRQILGQKVEFLVSFYNNEISEKSEIFDDQFSVERPDGSNFTLKIRSTKLEDSAMYFCASSVGSGGVYEQFFGPGTRLTVL.

A word on this clone: The junction departs from germline at one end; a sequencing error may be responsible. V is TRBV7-7 and J is TRBJ2-2, with TRBD1 matching 9 bases. The germline CDR1 and CDR2 sequences are SSHAT and FNYEAQ (reference sequence). The CDR3 sequence is 16 residues long. The CDR3 region is CASSQGTGIDTGELFF. DNA of the CDR3: TGTGCTAGCAGCCAAGGGACAGGGATCGACACCGGGGAGCTGTTTTTT.

This clone was recorded a few times. The DNA for the CDR3 is TGTGCCAGTAGTGGGCAGGGGAACACTGAAGCTTTCTTT. It encodes CASSGQGNTEAFF. This chain links TRBV19 with TRBJ1-1; TRBD1 might be the D (5 bases). Germline V gene sequence: CDR1 LNHDA, CDR2 SQIVND (reference sequence). V lost 5 bases and J 1 base, leaving 8 bases between the germline ends. CDR3 length: 13 amino acids. The full variable domain, rest sourced from reference TRBV19 and TRBJ1-1, is DGGITQSPKYLFRKEGQNVTLSCEQNLNHDAMYWYRQDPGQGLRLIYYSQIVNDFQKGDIAEGYSVSREKKESFPLTVTSAQKNPTAFYLCASSGQGNTEAFFGQGTRLTVV.

The chain joins TRBV11-3 to TRBJ2-7; 8 bases agree with TRBD2. The germline CDR1 and CDR2 sequences are SGHNT and YENEEA. J lost 3 bases, V lost 5 bases, and 3 bases had no gene match. This CDR3 spans 13 amino acids. The DNA for the CDR3 is TGTGCCAGCAGCAAGACTAGCGACTACGAGCAGTACTTC. Residues: CASSKTSDYEQYF. Filled out from reference TRBV11-3 and TRBJ2-7, the complete variable domain reads EAGVVQSPRYKIIEKKQPVAFWCNPISGHNTLYWYLQNLGQGPELLIRYENEEAVDDSQLPKDRFSAERLKGVDSTLKIQPAELGDSAVYLCASSKTSDYEQYFGPGTRLTVT.

The V call is TRBV6-5, the J call TRBJ1-2; 7 bases match TRBD1. The CDR3 covers 16 residues. V lost 0 bases to trimming and J lost 6 bases; unmatched junction nucleotides: 10. Looked up from germline, CDR1 is MNHEY and CDR2 is SVGAGI. The CDR3 protein is CASSYSGTVRSNGYTF. The DNA of the CDR3 is TGTGCCAGCAGTTACTCAGGGACAGTCAGAAGTAATGGCTACACCTTC.

This chain links TRBV5-1 with TRBJ2-5; the D is unclear. V lost 0 bases, J lost 1 base, and 4 bases lay in between. The CDR3 runs 13 residues. Germline values: CDR1 SGHRS, CDR2 YFSETQ. The CDR3 DNA is TGCGCCAGCAGCTTGGCCAGCCAAGAGACCCAGTACTTC. Translated, it gives CASSLASQETQYF.

This clone was seen a few times. The V and J genes are TRBV28 and TRBJ1-1; D perhaps matches TRBD1 (5 bases). Germline CDR1 reads MDHEN; CDR2 reads SYDVKM. The CDR3 has 14 residues. V shed 1 base and J shed 6 bases, with 12 bases lying between them. CDR3 amino acids: CASSLYQGGAEAFF. The CDR3 coding sequence is TGTGCCAGCAGTTTATACCAGGGCGGGGCTGAAGCTTTCTTT.

CDR3 sequence reads: CASSQDSRVLTEAFF. Written as DNA, the CDR3 is TGTGCCAGCTCACAAGACTCCAGGGTCCTTACTGAAGCTTTCTTT. V and J are TRBV18 and TRBJ1-1, with a possible D match to TRBD1 (5 bases). V was cut by 4 bases and J by 5 bases, with 17 bases left in between. The length of the CDR3 is 15 residues. The V gene's germline CDR1 is KGHSH and CDR2 LQKENI. Filled out from reference TRBV18 and TRBJ1-1, the complete variable domain reads NAGVMQNPRHLVRRRGQEARLRCSPMKGHSHVYWYRQLPEEGLKFMVYLQKENIIDESGMPKERFSAEFPKEGPSILRIQQVVRGDSAAYFCASSQDSRVLTEAFFGQGTRLTVV.

The V call is TRBV7-9, the J call TRBJ1-1, with 7 bases matching TRBD1. V trimming: 8 bases; J trimming: 5 bases; junction bases outside the gene matches: 11. The CDR3 spans 14 residues. CDR1 is SEHNR and CDR2 is FQNEAQ in the germline V gene (reference sequence). The CDR3 reads CASDPRAGGTEAFF. The CDR3 bases are TGTGCCAGCGACCCTCGGGCAGGGGGGACTGAAGCTTTCTTT.